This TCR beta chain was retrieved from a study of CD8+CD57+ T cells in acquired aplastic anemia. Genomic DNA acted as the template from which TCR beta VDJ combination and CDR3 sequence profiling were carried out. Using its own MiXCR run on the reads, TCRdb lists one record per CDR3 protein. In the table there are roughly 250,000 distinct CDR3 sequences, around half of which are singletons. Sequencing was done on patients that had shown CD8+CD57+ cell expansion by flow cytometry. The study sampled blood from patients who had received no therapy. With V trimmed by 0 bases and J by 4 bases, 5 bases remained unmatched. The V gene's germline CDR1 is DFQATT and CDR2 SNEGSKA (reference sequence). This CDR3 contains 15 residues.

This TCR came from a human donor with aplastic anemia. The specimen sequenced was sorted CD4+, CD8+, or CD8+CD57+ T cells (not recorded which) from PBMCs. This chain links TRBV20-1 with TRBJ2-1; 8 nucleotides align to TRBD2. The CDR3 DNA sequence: TGCAGTGCTAGAGATACCGGGAGGGAATACAATGAGCAGTTCTTC. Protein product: CSARDTGREYNEQFF.